Given below is one T cell receptor (beta chain) in context. The record originates from a study of blood T cell repertoires in COVID-19. The ends lost 5 bases at V and 11 bases at J; junction bases unmatched: 6. Germline CDR1 MNHEY, CDR2 SVGAGI. CDR3 length equals 12 residues. The table came from immunoSEQ multiplex PCR; TCRdb's copy has only in-frame clones and leaves some out. Of about 410,000 clones in the sample, roughly 87% were seen once. The chain joins TRBV6-5 to TRBJ1-1; 9 nucleotides agree with TRBD1. The TCR originated in a man aged 18-30 years who had recovered from COVID-19. Sequenced sample: PBMCs or T cells enriched from blood (not recorded which). The DNA of the CDR3 is TGTGCCAGCAGTAAACAGGGGGCGCGGGCTTTCTTT. Translating gives CASSKQGARAFF.